The present entry profiles one T cell receptor beta chain with its context. In the PCR, 60 Vbeta and 13 Jbeta primers were used. Sequencing used immunoSEQ multiplex PCR; TCRdb keeps in-frame clones, though not all of them. In all, the sample yields tens of thousands of clones. This specimen belongs to a study of cytomegalovirus exposure and HLA in healthy donors. The wider study: About 85 million unique TCR sequences came from HLA-typed donors in an early release.

Trimming took off 4 bases at V and 2 bases at J, with 11 bases between the two ends. The length of the CDR3 is 14 residues. Germline V gene data show CDR1 as SGHRS and CDR2 as YFSETQ. This TCR was sampled from a woman aged 30 to 39 in good health and CMV-seronegative. Source material: PBMCs. J is TRBJ2-3 and V is TRBV5-1; D is possibly TRBD1 (6 bases). CDR3 sequence: CASSATGHTDTQYF. The CDR3 nucleotides read TGCGCCAGCAGCGCGACAGGTCACACAGATACGCAGTATTTT.